This T cell receptor beta chain was profiled in a study of beta chain features in type 1 diabetes. Of note for this clone: Antigen specificity is unknown.

Notes on the study in general: Within patients, naive, central memory and Treg TCRB repertoires seemed more similar than within healthy donors. It was possible that PCR favored shorter templates, equally so in patients and controls. Patients with type 1 diabetes showed fewer VDJ junction insertions and more deletions. Type 1 diabetes patients showed a moderate but significant shortening of TCRB CDR3s in all four CD4+ subsets. Small HLA sub-analyses could not settle whether HLA shapes TCRB rearrangement.

CDR3 size: 14 residues. Per germline, CDR1 LNHNV and CDR2 YYDKDF (reference sequence). Trimming removed 8 bases from V and 4 bases from J; junction bases left unmatched: 10. TCRB transcripts that were expressed got sequenced, as all of the isolated RNA had been reverse transcribed. Repertoires were generated with immunoSEQ multiplex PCR, while TCRdb's copy carries only in-frame clones and drops some. This repertoire shows a few hundred thousand clones, around 24% found once; its top ten account for over 0.01%. Material: naive CD4+ T cells from blood. The chain uses TRBV15 and TRBJ2-7; the match to TRBD2 covers 8 bases. This receptor was identified in a woman in her twenties or thirties with type 1 diabetes. CDR3 DNA sequence: TGTGCCACCCTCCCGGGGAGCGGGAGTTACGAGCAGTACTTC. Its protein product is CATLPGSGSYEQYF.